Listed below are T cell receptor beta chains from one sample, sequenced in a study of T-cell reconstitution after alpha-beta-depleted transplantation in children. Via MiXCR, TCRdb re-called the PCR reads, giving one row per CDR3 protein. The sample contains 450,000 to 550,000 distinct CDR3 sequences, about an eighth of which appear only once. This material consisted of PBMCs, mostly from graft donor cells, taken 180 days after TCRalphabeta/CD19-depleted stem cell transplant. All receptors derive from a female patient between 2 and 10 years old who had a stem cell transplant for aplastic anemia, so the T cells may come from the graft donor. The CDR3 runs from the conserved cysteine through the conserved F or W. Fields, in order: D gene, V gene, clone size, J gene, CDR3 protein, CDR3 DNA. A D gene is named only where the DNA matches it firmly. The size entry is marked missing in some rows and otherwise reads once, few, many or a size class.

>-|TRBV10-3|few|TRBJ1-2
CAISDRTGGLWIHGYTF
TGTGCCATCAGTGATCGAACAGGAGGTCTGTGGATTCATGGCTACACCTTC
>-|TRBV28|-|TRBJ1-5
CASSFLGVISNQPQHF
TGTGCCAGCAGTTTTTTGGGGGTAATTAGCAATCAGCCCCAGCATTTT
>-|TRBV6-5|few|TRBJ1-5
CASSYPEGAPQPQHF
TGTGCCAGCAGTTACCCTGAAGGGGCACCACAGCCCCAGCATTTT
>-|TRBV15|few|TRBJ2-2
CATSRYTGELFF
TGTGCCACCAGCAGATACACCGGGGAGCTGTTTTTT
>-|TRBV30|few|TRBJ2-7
CAWSAHGGYEQYF
TGTGCCTGGAGCGCCCACGGGGGCTACGAGCAGTACTTC
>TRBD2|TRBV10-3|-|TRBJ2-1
CAIRRATSGKYNEQFF
TGTGCCATCAGGCGGGCGACTAGCGGGAAGTACAATGAGCAGTTCTTC
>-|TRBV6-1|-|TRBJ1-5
CASIQGGQPQHF
TGTGCCAGCATTCAGGGCGGTCAGCCCCAGCATTTT
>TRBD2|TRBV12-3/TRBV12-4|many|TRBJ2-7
CASSPGLAKYQQYF
TGTGCCAGTTCTCCTGGACTAGCCAAATACCAGCAGTACTTC
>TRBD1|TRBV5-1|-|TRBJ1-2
CASSLDRGIVGYTF
TGCGCCAGCAGCCTCGACAGGGGAATTGTTGGCTACACCTTC
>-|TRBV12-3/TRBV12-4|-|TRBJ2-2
CASSRTDTTRRVTGELFF
TGTGCCAGCAGCCGGACCGATACCACTAGGAGGGTCACCGGGGAGCTGTTTTTT
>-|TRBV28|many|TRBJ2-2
CASSFYLSNTGELFF
TGTGCCAGCAGTTTCTATTTGAGTAACACCGGGGAGCTGTTTTTT
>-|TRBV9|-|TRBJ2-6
CASSVLSGANVLTF
TGTGCCAGCAGCGTCCTTTCTGGGGCCAACGTCCTGACTTTC
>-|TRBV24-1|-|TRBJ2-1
CATSDLGAKANEQFF
TGTGCCACCAGTGATCTGGGGGCCAAAGCCAATGAGCAGTTCTTC
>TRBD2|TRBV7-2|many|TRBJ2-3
CASSFTTSGSLTDTQYF
TGTGCCAGCAGCTTTACGACTAGCGGGAGTCTCACAGATACGCAGTATTTT
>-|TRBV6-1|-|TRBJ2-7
CASTGRSSPVAYEQYF
TGTGCCAGCACTGGGAGAAGCAGCCCTGTTGCCTACGAGCAGTACTTC
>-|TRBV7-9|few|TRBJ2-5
CASSFRTVEETQYF
TGTGCCAGCAGCTTTCGGACGGTGGAGGAGACCCAGTACTTC
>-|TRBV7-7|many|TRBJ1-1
CASSLGGKNTEAFF
TGTGCCAGCAGCTTGGGGGGGAAGAACACTGAAGCTTTCTTT
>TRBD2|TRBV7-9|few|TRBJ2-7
CASSFTAATSGYEQYF
TGTGCCAGCAGTTTTACCGCCGCGACTAGCGGCTACGAGCAGTACTTC
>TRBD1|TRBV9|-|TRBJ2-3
CASSVVGTGPDTQYF
TGTGCCAGCAGCGTAGTAGGGACAGGTCCGGATACGCAGTATTTT
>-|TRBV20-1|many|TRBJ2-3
CSASTSTDTQYF
TGCAGTGCAAGCACCAGCACAGATACGCAGTATTTT